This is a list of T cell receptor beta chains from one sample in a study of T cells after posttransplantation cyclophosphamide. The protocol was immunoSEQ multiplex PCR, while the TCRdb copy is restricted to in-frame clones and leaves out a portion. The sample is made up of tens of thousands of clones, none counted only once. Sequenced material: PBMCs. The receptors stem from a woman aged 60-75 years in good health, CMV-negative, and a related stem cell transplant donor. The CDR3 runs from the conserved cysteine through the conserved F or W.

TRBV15 CATSTLGLLGTSGGATGETQYF
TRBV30 CAWSVGMTSGVYNEQFF
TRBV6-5 CASSYSTGFGNTIYF
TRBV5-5 CASSQAPGQPQHF
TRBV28 CASRTGTVYEQYF
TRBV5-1 CASSRTGEGEKLFF
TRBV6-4 CASIGTGGFDTDTQYF
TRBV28 CASSRPSDRRNYGYTF
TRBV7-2 CASSSMGTVRGYTF
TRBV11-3 CASSSEQGGQYF
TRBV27 CASSQQTGGFTDTQYF